The 29 T cell receptor beta chains in this list originate from one sample, sequenced in a study of shared clonotypes between healthy human individuals. Sequencing was performed with immunoSEQ multiplex PCR; in TCRdb, only in-frame clones are kept and a portion is missing. The data contain under 1 million clones, approximately 97% of them singletons. Cells designated naive CD8 were CD45RO-negative and were positively selected for CCR7, with terminally differentiated effector memory CD45RA+ cells excluded. Sequenced: naive CD8+ T cells sorted from blood. The receptors were sampled from a man aged 30-40 years in good health.

The rearrangement joins TRBV6-4 to TRBJ2-2; no reliable D call. The CDR3 sequence is 16 residues long. V was trimmed by 0 bases and J by 1 base, leaving 9 bases between them. Germline V lookup: CDR1 MRHNA, CDR2 SNTAGT. The CDR3 loop is CASSDSKTKNTGELFF. The CDR3 nucleotides read TGTGCCAGCAGTGACTCGAAGACAAAGAACACCGGGGAGCTGTTTTTT.

The chain has TRBV9 and TRBJ2-5; D gene ambiguous. This CDR3 has 14 residues. V lost 0 bases to trimming and J lost 0 bases, with 6 bases between them. Germline V CDR1 and CDR2: SGDLS, YYNGEE. This CDR3 reads CASSVDVNQETQYF. CDR3 coding DNA: TGTGCCAGCAGCGTAGATGTCAACCAAGAGACCCAGTACTTC.

The chain carries TRBV5-5 and TRBJ2-7; 9 bases match TRBD2. Germline CDR1 SGHKS, CDR2 YYEKEE (reference sequence). This CDR3 has 17 amino acids. V shed 0 bases, J shed 3 bases, and the junction held 10 bases outside the gene matches. The CDR3 DNA is TGTGCCAGCAGCTTGGCGGGTAGCGGGAGTGTCCACTACGAGCAGTACTTC. The encoded protein is CASSLAGSGSVHYEQYF.

In the case of this clone: Other DNA sequences within the sample encode an identical CDR3. The CDR3, as DNA: TGTGCCTGGAGTGTTAATGAGCAGTTCTTC. It specifies CAWSVNEQFF. The rearrangement links TRBV30 to TRBJ2-1; D is unresolved. This CDR3 has 10 residues. Trimming took off 0 bases at V and 7 bases at J, with 1 base between the two ends. Germline lookup yields CDR1 GTSNPN and CDR2 SVGIG (reference sequence).

This clone was recorded only once. The chain is built from TRBV9 and TRBJ2-1; 7 bases fit TRBD2. Germline V lookup: CDR1 SGDLS, CDR2 YYNGEE. V was pared by 0 bases and J by 0 bases, with 6 bases of the junction left unmatched. The CDR3 has 17 amino acids. CDR3 nucleotides: TGTGCCAGCAGCGTAGCGGTCCGCGGGAGCTCCTACAATGAGCAGTTCTTC. Translating gives CASSVAVRGSSYNEQFF.

The chain employs TRBV27 and TRBJ2-7; a weak D match, TRBD2 (6 bases). The CDR3 runs 12 residues. Germline lookup yields CDR1 MNHEY and CDR2 SMNVEV (reference sequence). V dropped 8 bases and J dropped 3 bases, with 11 bases sitting between them. CDR3 sequence: CASWGAGYEQYF. The CDR3 bases are TGTGCCAGCTGGGGAGCGGGCTACGAGCAGTACTTC.

The chain employs TRBV13 and TRBJ2-7; TRBD1 agrees at 8 bases. Per the germline V gene, CDR1 is PRHDT and CDR2 is FYEKMQ (reference sequence). The CDR3 is 16 amino acids. The trim removed 2 bases at V and 1 base at J, leaving 7 bases unmatched. The CDR3 reads CASSLWAGGSSYEQYF. The CDR3 DNA is TGTGCCAGCAGCTTATGGGCAGGGGGCTCTTCCTACGAGCAGTACTTC. The whole variable domain, remainder taken from reference TRBV13 and TRBJ2-7, is AAGVIQSPRHLIKEKRETATLKCYPIPRHDTVYWYQQGPGQDPQFLISFYEKMQSDKGSIPDRFSAQQFSDYHSELNMSSLELGDSALYFCASSLWAGGSSYEQYFGPGTRLTVT.

This clone was seen more than once but under ten times. This chain links TRBV7-6 with TRBJ2-7; D possibly matches TRBD1 or TRBD2 (6 bases each). The CDR3 covers 13 residues. Germline lookup yields CDR1 SGHVS and CDR2 FNYEAQ. Trimming stripped 3 bases from V and 4 bases from J, with 10 bases between. As DNA, the CDR3 is TGTGCCAGCAGCTTGGAGGGGGGATACGAGCAGTACTTC. It is translated as CASSLEGGYEQYF.

The chain carries TRBV27 and TRBJ2-7; D not certain. Trimming left V 4 bases short and J 4 bases short, with 8 bases between. The CDR3 is 12 amino acids. Germline loops: CDR1 MNHEY, CDR2 SMNVEV (reference sequence). DNA of the CDR3: TGTGCCAGCAGTTATAATGGGTACGAGCAGTACTTC. It translates to CASSYNGYEQYF.

The chain recombines TRBV29-1 with TRBJ2-3, with TRBD2 identical over 13 bases. CDR3 size: 14 residues. Germline V CDR1 and CDR2: SQVTM, ANQGSEA. V lost 7 bases, J lost 5 bases, and 6 bases stayed unmatched. The CDR3 DNA reads TGCAGCGGAGGACTAGCGGGAGCAGGAGATACGCAGTATTTT. Protein: CSGGLAGAGDTQYF.

The chain employs TRBV7-9 and TRBJ1-5; D gene uncertain. The CDR3 contains 16 residues. V was trimmed by 2 bases and J by 3 bases, leaving 14 bases between them. Germline assignment: CDR1 SEHNR and CDR2 FQNEAQ (reference sequence). As DNA, the CDR3 is TGTGCCAGCAGCTTATTGGCGGCGACTATCAATCAGCCCCAGCATTTT. It codes for CASSLLAATINQPQHF.

The V and J genes are TRBV28 and TRBJ2-2; TRBD1 aligns across 7 bases. J lost 7 bases, V lost 5 bases, and 7 bases had no gene match. There are 14 residues in the CDR3. CDR1 is MDHEN, CDR2 SYDVKM, per germline. The CDR3 protein is CASSPSDRDGELFF. CDR3 DNA: TGTGCCAGCAGTCCCAGCGACAGGGACGGGGAGCTGTTTTTT.

The rearrangement uses TRBV27 and TRBJ2-6; weak D call: TRBD1 (6 bases). This CDR3 is 16 amino acids long. Looked up from germline, CDR1 is MNHEY and CDR2 is SMNVEV (reference sequence). V was cut by 1 base and J by 0 bases, with 7 bases left in between. CDR3 loop: CASSLFRGSGANVLTF. CDR3 DNA: TGTGCCAGCAGTTTATTCAGGGGCTCTGGGGCCAACGTCCTGACTTTC.

For this clone: The same CDR3 also results from other DNA sequences found in this sample. V is TRBV7-2 and J is TRBJ2-3; 9 nucleotides agree with TRBD1. Trimming took 5 bases from V and 3 from J; bases not matched to a gene: 3. Germline CDR1 SGHTA, CDR2 FQGNSA. The CDR3 contains 14 residues. CDR3 bases: TGTGCCAGCAGCACGGGACAGGGAACAGATACGCAGTATTTT. This translates into CASSTGQGTDTQYF.

Notes on this clone: Different DNA sequences within this sample yield the same CDR3. The genes are TRBV6-1 and TRBJ2-7, with TRBD1 identical over 8 bases. Germline-derived CDR1 and CDR2 are MNHNS and SASEGT. J gave up 4 bases and V 1 base, and 3 bases lay outside the gene matches. The CDR3 is made up of 14 amino acids. The CDR3: CASSEVQGVYEQYF. The CDR3 DNA reads TGTGCCAGCAGTGAAGTACAGGGGGTTTACGAGCAGTACTTC.

This chain uses TRBV7-9 with TRBJ2-1; perhaps TRBD2 as D (6 bases). V lost 1 base and J 5 bases, leaving 12 bases between the germline ends. The CDR3 runs 15 residues. Germline-derived CDR1 and CDR2 are SEHNR and FQNEAQ (reference sequence). CDR3 loop: CASSLGMDYDNEQFF. The DNA of the CDR3 is TGTGCCAGCAGCTTAGGTATGGACTATGACAATGAGCAGTTCTTC. Together with reference TRBV7-9 and TRBJ2-1, the CDR3 gives the full variable domain: DTGVSQNPRHKITKRGQNVTFRCDPISEHNRLYWYRQTLGQGPEFLTYFQNEAQLEKSRLLSDRFSAERPKGSFSTLEIQRTEQGDSAMYLCASSLGMDYDNEQFFGPGTRLTVL.

A single count supports this clone. The rearrangement joins TRBV28 to TRBJ2-4, with D tentatively TRBD1 (6 bases). This CDR3 region has 16 residues. V lost 5 bases to trimming and J lost 0 bases, with 14 bases between them. CDR1 and CDR2 from the germline V gene are MDHEN and SYDVKM. The CDR3 bases are TGTGCCAGCAGTGGCAGGGGTTCACTAGCCAAAAACATTCAGTACTTC. Translation gives CASSGRGSLAKNIQYF. Variable domain in full (rest from reference TRBV28 and TRBJ2-4): DVKVTQSSRYLVKRTGEKVFLECVQDMDHENMFWYRQDPGLGLRLIYFSYDVKMKEKGDIPEGYSVSREKKERFSLILESASTNQTSMYLCASSGRGSLAKNIQYFGAGTRLSVL.

The chain couples TRBV7-9 to TRBJ2-1, with unresolved D. CDR3 length: 12 residues. Germline CDR1 and CDR2: SEHNR and FQNEAQ (reference sequence). The V end was cut by 5 bases, the J end by 4 bases, with 6 bases between. The CDR3 nucleotides are TGTGCCAGCAGCCCGATATACAATGAGCAGTTCTTC. Its protein product is CASSPIYNEQFF.

CDR3 nucleotide sequence: TGTGCCAGCAGTCCCTTCAGAGGGGACCACGAGCAGTACTTC. Translated, it gives CASSPFRGDHEQYF. The chain recombines TRBV28 with TRBJ2-7; D may match TRBD1 or TRBD2 (5 bases each). The V gene's germline CDR1 is MDHEN and CDR2 SYDVKM. The CDR3 is 14 amino acids. V was cut by 5 bases and J by 5 bases, with 16 bases left in between.

V gene TRBV5-1 combines with J gene TRBJ2-3; 7 bases match TRBD1. Germline V gene sequence: CDR1 SGHRS, CDR2 YFSETQ. J was trimmed by 2 bases and V by 2 bases; bases with no gene match: 5. The CDR3 has 15 amino acids. Here the CDR3 reads CASSLQGFNTDTQYF. The DNA for the CDR3 is TGCGCCAGCAGCTTACAGGGGTTTAACACAGATACGCAGTATTTT.

The chain combines TRBV2 with TRBJ1-4, with D perhaps matching TRBD1 (5 bases). Germline V gives CDR1 SNHLY, CDR2 FYNNEI. The CDR3 sequence is 13 residues long. Trimming removed 7 bases from V and 7 bases from J, with 13 bases in between. The CDR3 loop reads CASMGYGGEKLFF. The CDR3 nucleotides read TGTGCCAGCATGGGATATGGGGGTGAAAAACTGTTTTTT.

The rearrangement joins TRBV5-1 to TRBJ2-7; D ambiguous. Germline assignment: CDR1 SGHRS and CDR2 YFSETQ. The CDR3 has 12 residues. The V and J ends lost 4 bases and 5 bases respectively, with 10 bases between them. The CDR3 loop is CASSPWGNEQYF. DNA for the CDR3: TGCGCCAGCAGCCCCTGGGGAAACGAGCAGTACTTC.

The chain employs TRBV6-6 and TRBJ2-7; D remains unclear. Trimming took off 6 bases at V and 9 bases at J, with 12 bases between the two ends. The germline CDR1 and CDR2 sequences are MNHNY and SVGAGI (reference sequence). The CDR3 runs 11 residues. In DNA form, the CDR3 reads TGTGCCAGCAGCACTCTAATGGGGCAGTACTTC. Its protein is CASSTLMGQYF.

The V and J genes are TRBV28 and TRBJ1-5, with 10 bases matching TRBD1. Germline trimming cut 3 bases from V and 4 bases from J; bases unmatched to any gene: 3. Germline V gives CDR1 MDHEN, CDR2 SYDVKM. The length of the CDR3 is 15 residues. CDR3 sequence (DNA): TGTGCCAGCAGTTTCGGGACAGGGGTAAATCAGCCCCAGCATTTT. This translates into CASSFGTGVNQPQHF.

The genes are TRBV7-9 and TRBJ1-2; no firm D call. Trimming pared 6 bases from V and 0 bases from J, leaving 5 bases between. This CDR3 comprises 12 residues. In germline, CDR1 is SEHNR, CDR2 FQNEAQ (reference sequence). The CDR3 sequence is CASRPTNYGYTF. CDR3 bases: TGTGCCAGCAGACCCACTAACTATGGCTACACCTTC.

This clone has just one count. The genes are TRBV7-9 and TRBJ2-2; 9 nucleotides agree with TRBD1. J lost 1 base, V lost 5 bases, and 5 bases had no gene match. Per germline, CDR1 SEHNR and CDR2 FQNEAQ (reference sequence). The CDR3 totals 16 residues. CDR3 sequence: CASSPEGQGNTGELFF. DNA of the CDR3: TGTGCCAGCAGCCCAGAGGGACAGGGGAACACCGGGGAGCTGTTTTTT.

The V gene is TRBV19, the J gene TRBJ2-1; TRBD2 matches 10 bases. CDR1 is LNHDA and CDR2 is SQIVND in the germline V gene (reference sequence). The J segment lost 4 bases and the V segment lost 3 bases, leaving 6 bases of the junction unmatched. The CDR3 loop spans 16 amino acids. The chain's CDR3 is CASSISSGGGYNEQFF. CDR3 bases: TGTGCCAGTAGTATTTCTAGCGGGGGAGGGTACAATGAGCAGTTCTTC.

The rearrangement links TRBV7-9 to TRBJ2-7; D may correspond to TRBD1 or TRBD2 (5 bases each). The CDR3 is 13 amino acids. Germline loops: CDR1 SEHNR, CDR2 FQNEAQ (reference sequence). Trimming removed 5 bases from V and 4 bases from J, with 12 bases in between. This CDR3 reads CASSVGEKYEQYF. DNA of the CDR3: TGTGCCAGCAGCGTGGGGGAGAAATACGAGCAGTACTTC.

This clone occurred once. The V gene is TRBV5-1, the J gene TRBJ2-7; tentative D call: TRBD1 (5 bases). V was cut by 0 bases and J by 0 bases, with 13 bases left in between. The CDR3 sequence is 16 residues long. Germline CDR1 and CDR2: SGHRS and YFSETQ. The CDR3 here is CASSLDVDRSSYEQYF. CDR3 coding DNA: TGCGCCAGCAGCTTGGATGTTGACAGAAGCTCCTACGAGCAGTACTTC.